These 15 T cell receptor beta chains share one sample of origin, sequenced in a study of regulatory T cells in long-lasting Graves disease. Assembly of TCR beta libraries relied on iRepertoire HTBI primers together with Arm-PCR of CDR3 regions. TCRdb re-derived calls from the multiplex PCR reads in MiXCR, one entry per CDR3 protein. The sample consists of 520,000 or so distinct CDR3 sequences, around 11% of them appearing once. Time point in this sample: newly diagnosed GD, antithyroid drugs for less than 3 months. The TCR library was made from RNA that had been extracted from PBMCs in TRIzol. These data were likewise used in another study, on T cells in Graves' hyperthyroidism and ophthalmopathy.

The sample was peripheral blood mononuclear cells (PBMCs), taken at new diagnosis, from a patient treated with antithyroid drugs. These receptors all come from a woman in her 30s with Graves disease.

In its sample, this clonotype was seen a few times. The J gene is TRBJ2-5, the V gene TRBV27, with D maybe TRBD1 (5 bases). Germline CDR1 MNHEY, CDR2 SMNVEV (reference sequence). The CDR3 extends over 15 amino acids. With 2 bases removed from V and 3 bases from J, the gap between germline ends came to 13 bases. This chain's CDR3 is CASSLGLTREETQYF. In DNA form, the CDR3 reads TGTGCCAGCAGTTTAGGTCTAACCAGGGAAGAGACCCAGTACTTC.

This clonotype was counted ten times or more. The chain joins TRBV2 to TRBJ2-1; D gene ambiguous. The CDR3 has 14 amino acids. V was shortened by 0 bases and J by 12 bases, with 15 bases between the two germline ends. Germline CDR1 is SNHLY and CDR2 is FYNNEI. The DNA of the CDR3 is TGTGCCAGCAGTGAAGCTGAGCGCGGTGTCGGGCAGTTCTTC. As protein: CASSEAERGVGQFF.

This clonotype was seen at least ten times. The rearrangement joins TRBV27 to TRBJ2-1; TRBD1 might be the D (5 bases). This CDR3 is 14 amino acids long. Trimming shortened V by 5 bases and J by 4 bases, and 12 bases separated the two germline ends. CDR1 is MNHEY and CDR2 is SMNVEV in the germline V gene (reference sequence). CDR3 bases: TGTGCCAGCAGTCTCCGCCGACAGTACAATGAGCAGTTCTTC. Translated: CASSLRRQYNEQFF.

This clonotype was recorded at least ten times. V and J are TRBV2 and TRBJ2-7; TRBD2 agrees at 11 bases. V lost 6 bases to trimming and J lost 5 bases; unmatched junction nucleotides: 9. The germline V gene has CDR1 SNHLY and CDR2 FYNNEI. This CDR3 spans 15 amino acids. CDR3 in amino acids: CASSDTSGSIDEQYF. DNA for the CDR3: TGTGCCAGCAGCGATACTAGCGGGAGTATCGACGAGCAGTACTTC.

CDR3 coding DNA: TGTGCCACCAGTGAAGCCGACAGGGACACCGGGGAGCTGTTTTTT. Encoded protein: CATSEADRDTGELFF. The chain couples TRBV24-1 to TRBJ2-2, with 7 bases aligning to TRBD1. This CDR3 region has 15 residues. The V segment lost 4 bases and the J segment 3 bases; nucleotides outside the gene matches: 4. CDR1 is KGHDR, CDR2 SFDVKD, per germline.

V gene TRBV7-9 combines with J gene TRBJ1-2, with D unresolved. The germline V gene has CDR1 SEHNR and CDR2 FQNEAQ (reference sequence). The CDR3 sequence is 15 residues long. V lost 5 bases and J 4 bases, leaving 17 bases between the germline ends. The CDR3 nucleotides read TGTGCCAGCAGCGCGAGGACGAACGGTGCCTATGGCTACACCTTC. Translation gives CASSARTNGAYGYTF. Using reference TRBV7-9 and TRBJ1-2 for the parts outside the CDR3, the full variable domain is DTGVSQNPRHKITKRGQNVTFRCDPISEHNRLYWYRQTLGQGPEFLTYFQNEAQLEKSRLLSDRFSAERPKGSFSTLEIQRTEQGDSAMYLCASSARTNGAYGYTFGSGTRLTVV.

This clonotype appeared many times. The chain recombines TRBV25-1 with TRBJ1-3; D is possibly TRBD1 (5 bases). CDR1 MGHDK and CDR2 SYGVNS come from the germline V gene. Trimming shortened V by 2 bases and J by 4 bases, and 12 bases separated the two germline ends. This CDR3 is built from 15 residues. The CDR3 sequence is CASSERGVMGNTIYF. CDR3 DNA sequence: TGTGCCAGCAGTGAAAGGGGCGTTATGGGAAACACCATATATTTT.

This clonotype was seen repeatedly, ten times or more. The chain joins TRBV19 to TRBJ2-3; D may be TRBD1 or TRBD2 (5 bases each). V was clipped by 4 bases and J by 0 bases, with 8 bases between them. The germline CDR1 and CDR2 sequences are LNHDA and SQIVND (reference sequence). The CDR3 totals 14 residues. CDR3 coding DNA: TGTGCCAGTAGTAACCGGGACAGCACAGATACGCAGTATTTT. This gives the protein CASSNRDSTDTQYF.

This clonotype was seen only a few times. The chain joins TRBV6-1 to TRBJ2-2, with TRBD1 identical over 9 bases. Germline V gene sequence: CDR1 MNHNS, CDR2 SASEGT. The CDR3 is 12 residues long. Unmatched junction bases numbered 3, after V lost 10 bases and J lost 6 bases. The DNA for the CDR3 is TGTGCCACCCGGACAGGGGCCGGGGAGCTGTTTTTT. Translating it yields CATRTGAGELFF.

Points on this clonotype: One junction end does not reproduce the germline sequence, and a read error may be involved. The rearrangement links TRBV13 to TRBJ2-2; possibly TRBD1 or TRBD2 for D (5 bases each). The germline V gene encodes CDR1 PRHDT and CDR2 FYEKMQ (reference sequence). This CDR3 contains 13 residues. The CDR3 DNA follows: TGTGCCAGCAGCTTAGCAGGGTTCGGGGAGCTGGTTTTT. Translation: CASSLAGFGELVF.

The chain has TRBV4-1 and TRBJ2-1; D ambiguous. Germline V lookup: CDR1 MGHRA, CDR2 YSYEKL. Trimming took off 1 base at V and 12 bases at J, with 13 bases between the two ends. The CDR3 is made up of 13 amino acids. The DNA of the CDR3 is TGCGCCAGCAGCCAAGTTATAGGCGCGGTGCAGTTCTTC. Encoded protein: CASSQVIGAVQFF.

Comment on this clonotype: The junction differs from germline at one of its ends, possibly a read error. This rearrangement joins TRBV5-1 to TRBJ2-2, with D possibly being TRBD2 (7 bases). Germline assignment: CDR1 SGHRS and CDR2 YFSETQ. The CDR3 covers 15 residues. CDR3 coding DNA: TGCGCCAGCGGCTTCGGGGGGCGATATACCGGGGAGCTGTTTTTT. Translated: CASGFGGRYTGELFF.

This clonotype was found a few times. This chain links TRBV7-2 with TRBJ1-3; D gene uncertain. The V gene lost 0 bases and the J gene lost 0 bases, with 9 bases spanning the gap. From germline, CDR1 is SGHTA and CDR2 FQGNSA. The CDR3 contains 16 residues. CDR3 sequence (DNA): TGTGCCAGCAGCTTAGCGCGGCGGAACTCTGGAAACACCATATATTTT. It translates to CASSLARRNSGNTIYF.

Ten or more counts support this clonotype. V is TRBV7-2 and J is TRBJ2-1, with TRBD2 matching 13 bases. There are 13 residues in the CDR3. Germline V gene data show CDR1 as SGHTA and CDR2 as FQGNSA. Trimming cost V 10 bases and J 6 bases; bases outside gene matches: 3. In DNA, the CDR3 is TGTGCCACCAGACTAGCGGGAGGCAATGAGCAGTTCTTC. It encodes CATRLAGGNEQFF.

CDR3 in DNA: TGTGCCAGCAGTTTTGGTGGTGGAATGTCTCCCTACGAGCAGTACTTC. It yields the protein CASSFGGGMSPYEQYF. The V call is TRBV27, the J call TRBJ2-7; D unclear. Germline values: CDR1 MNHEY, CDR2 SMNVEV (reference sequence). The CDR3 spans 16 residues. The ends were cut back, 3 bases at V and 2 bases at J, with 17 bases in the middle.